The 5 T cell receptor beta chains in this list originate from one sample, sequenced in a study of vaccination and CD4 T cells after COVID-19. The time point denotes: late sampling 161 to 241 days after vaccination in three convalescent patients. Each CDR3 protein is one row after TCRdb ran MiXCR on the PCR reads. The sample has around 26,000 distinct CDR3 sequences; under 60% are singletons. This material consisted of CD4+ T cells from blood, taken about 7 months after SARS-CoV-2 vaccination. The receptors derive from a human donor who had recovered from COVID-19.

The chain is built from TRBV6-2 or TRBV6-3 and TRBJ2-6, with 9 bases lining up with TRBD1. The CDR3 consists of 19 residues. In germline, CDR1 is MNHEY, CDR2 SVGEGT. V was clipped by 2 bases and J by 3 bases; unmatched bases: 11. The CDR3 bases are TGTGCCAGCAGTTACGACGCCCCGGGACAGGGTTTTGGGGCCAACGTCCTGACTTTC. This encodes CASSYDAPGQGFGANVLTF.

V is TRBV19 and J is TRBJ2-5, with 14 nucleotides matching TRBD2. Germline V CDR1 and CDR2: LNHDA, SQIVND (reference sequence). The J segment lost 2 bases and the V segment lost 4 bases, leaving 9 bases of the junction unmatched. CDR3 length equals 18 residues. CDR3 protein: CASSTGTSGSRSQETQYF. The CDR3 bases are TGTGCCAGTAGTACCGGGACTAGCGGGAGTCGGAGTCAAGAGACCCAGTACTTC.

This clonotype turned up a few times. This chain connects TRBV28 to TRBJ1-1, with a tentative D call TRBD1 (6 bases). Trimming removed 5 bases at V and 0 bases at J, with 13 bases between. The CDR3 has 15 residues. Germline lookup yields CDR1 MDHEN and CDR2 SYDVKM. The chain's CDR3 is CASSPPDRLNTEAFF. DNA of the CDR3: TGTGCCAGCAGTCCCCCGGACAGATTGAACACTGAAGCTTTCTTT. Using reference TRBV28 and TRBJ1-1 for the parts outside the CDR3, the full variable domain is DVKVTQSSRYLVKRTGEKVFLECVQDMDHENMFWYRQDPGLGLRLIYFSYDVKMKEKGDIPEGYSVSREKKERFSLILESASTNQTSMYLCASSPPDRLNTEAFFGQGTRLTVV.

The V and J genes are TRBV11-1 and TRBJ2-1, with D perhaps matching TRBD2 (6 bases). CDR1 and CDR2 (germline): SGHAT, FQDESV (reference sequence). The ends were cut back, 6 bases at V and 2 bases at J, with 14 bases in the middle. The CDR3 spans 15 residues. CDR3 amino acids: CASRTTSGAYNEQFF. CDR3 sequence (DNA): TGTGCCAGCAGGACGACTAGTGGCGCCTACAATGAGCAGTTCTTC.

The rearrangement links TRBV15 to TRBJ1-5; the D is unclear. Germline values: CDR1 LNHNV, CDR2 YYDKDF (reference sequence). This CDR3 spans 15 amino acids. Trimming took off 0 bases at V and 0 bases at J, with 6 bases between the two ends. CDR3: CATSREGYSNQPQHF. The CDR3 DNA is TGTGCCACCAGCAGAGAGGGATATAGCAATCAGCCCCAGCATTTT.